The 21 T cell receptor beta chains presented below share a single source sample, sequenced in a study of T cells in Graves' hyperthyroidism and ophthalmopathy (dated by TCRdb to the late 2010s). Library preparation used multiplex PCR. This sample was sequenced with an Illumina HiSeq 2000. Amplification of TCR beta CDR3 regions was carried out from RNA transcripts. For the first round of RT-PCR on the TCR CDR3, the HTBI primer set was used together with the Qiagen OneStep RT-PCR kit. The public sequencing data were trimmed at Q25 with fastp and processed into clonotypes with MiXCR by TCRdb, which kept only in-frame beta chains. Rows are unified per CDR3 protein, each entry keeping the most common DNA and genes. Counted in this sample were about 560,000 distinct CDR3 sequences; over 15% of them appeared once. The ten top clones hold approximately 20% of the sample. Sequencing was performed on blood. The receptor set was obtained from a woman between 18 and 29 years old with Graves' hyperthyroidism.

In its sample, this clonotype was seen many times. The chain employs TRBV7-2 and TRBJ2-3; D gene uncertain. In germline, CDR1 is SGHTA, CDR2 FQGNSA. CDR3 size: 12 residues. Trimming cost V 5 bases and J 4 bases, with 7 bases left between them. CDR3 in amino acids: CASSRYPDTQYF. CDR3 bases: TGTGCCAGCAGCCGCTACCCAGATACGCAGTATTTT.

This chain links TRBV25-1 with TRBJ2-1; TRBD2 is a possible D gene (7 bases). The CDR3 totals 16 residues. CDR1 MGHDK and CDR2 SYGVNS come from the germline V gene. V dropped 0 bases and J dropped 8 bases, with 17 bases sitting between them. Here the CDR3 reads CASSEYEARGADEQFF. The CDR3 DNA follows: TGTGCCAGCAGTGAATATGAGGCCCGGGGGGCCGATGAGCAGTTCTTC.

This clonotype was detected ten times or more. The chain employs TRBV7-9 and TRBJ2-1; 12 nucleotides align to TRBD2. This CDR3 comprises 15 residues. V lost 6 bases to trimming and J lost 14 bases; unmatched junction nucleotides: 14. Germline V lookup: CDR1 SEHNR, CDR2 FQNEAQ (reference sequence). The DNA of the CDR3 is TGTGCCAGCAGGGCCGGACTAGCGGGGACTATCTACAAGTTCTTC. Protein product: CASRAGLAGTIYKFF.

The rearrangement joins TRBV4-1 to TRBJ2-7; a possible D gene is TRBD2 (5 bases). In germline, CDR1 is MGHRA, CDR2 YSYEKL. The CDR3 consists of 17 residues. V was trimmed by 1 base and J by 5 bases, leaving 21 bases between them. The CDR3 sequence is CASSQGRSGLLLDEQYF. CDR3 nucleotides: TGCGCCAGCAGCCAAGGAAGGTCAGGACTCCTGCTCGACGAGCAGTACTTC.

This clonotype was observed many times. This rearrangement joins TRBV11-2 to TRBJ2-3; D call uncertain. The CDR3 sequence is 13 residues long. The V and J ends lost 1 base and 5 bases respectively, with 7 bases between them. Germline CDR1 and CDR2: SGHAT and FQNNGV. The CDR3 sequence: CASSLGHRDTQYF. Written as DNA, the CDR3 is TGTGCCAGCAGCTTAGGCCACAGAGATACGCAGTATTTT. The entire variable domain, with the rest obtained from reference TRBV11-2 and TRBJ2-3, is as follows: EAGVAQSPRYKIIEKRQSVAFWCNPISGHATLYWYQQILGQGPKLLIQFQNNGVVDDSQLPKDRFSAERLKGVDSTLKIQPAKLEDSAVYLCASSLGHRDTQYFGPGTRLTVL.

This chain uses TRBV30 with TRBJ1-2; no definite D call. The CDR3 has 12 residues. Deletions cut 1 base from V and 4 bases from J, with 7 bases between. CDR1 and CDR2 from the germline V gene are GTSNPN and SVGIG (reference sequence). CDR3 nucleotides: TGTGCCTGGAGTGAACGGTCCTATGGCTACACCTTC. This sequence encodes CAWSERSYGYTF.

The gene calls are TRBV29-1 and TRBJ1-1; the D gene is possibly TRBD1 (5 bases). CDR1 is SQVTM, CDR2 ANQGSEA, per germline. This CDR3 comprises 14 residues. V was trimmed by 0 bases and J by 4 bases, leaving 12 bases between them. The CDR3 loop is CSVEDPGASTEAFF. CDR3 in DNA: TGCAGCGTTGAAGATCCCGGGGCGAGCACTGAAGCTTTCTTT. Supplemented by reference TRBV29-1 and TRBJ1-1, the full variable domain reads SAVISQKPSRDICQRGTSLTIQCQVDSQVTMMFWYRQQPGQSLTLIATANQGSEATYESGFVIDKFPISRPNLTFSTLTVSNMSPEDSSIYLCSVEDPGASTEAFFGQGTRLTVV.

The chain has TRBV11-2 and TRBJ2-7; D gene uncertain. The CDR3 is 14 amino acids. V was shortened by 0 bases and J by 4 bases, with 10 bases between the two germline ends. Germline CDR1 reads SGHAT; CDR2 reads FQNNGV. CDR3 in amino acids: CASSLDGPLYEQYF. The CDR3 DNA reads TGTGCCAGCAGCTTAGATGGCCCCTTATACGAGCAGTACTTC.

The sample holds a few counts of this clonotype. The junction and the germline gene differ at one end; a read error may be behind it. The CDR3 DNA is TGTGTCAGCAGTTTATTACAAAACTACGAGCAGTACTTC. Protein: CVSSLLQNYEQYF. The genes are TRBV12-3 or TRBV12-4 and TRBJ2-7, with D hard to call. This CDR3 has 13 residues.

There are a few counts of this clonotype. This chain joins TRBV7-9 and TRBJ2-4, with D unclear. Germline V gene sequence: CDR1 SEHNR, CDR2 FQNEAQ (reference sequence). The CDR3 covers 14 residues. V shed 3 bases and J shed 12 bases, with 18 bases lying between them. The CDR3 DNA sequence: TGTGCCAGCAGCTTGGGCGGAAGCCCGATGAATCAGTACTTC. Translating gives CASSLGGSPMNQYF.

This clonotype was counted many times. The rearrangement joins TRBV3-1 to TRBJ1-1; D not certain. The CDR3 covers 12 residues. Per the germline V gene, CDR1 is LGHDT and CDR2 is YNNKEL (reference sequence). Trimming pared 3 bases from V and 1 base from J, leaving 3 bases between. Here the CDR3 DNA reads TGTGCCAGCAGCCAGAGGAACACTGAAGCTTTCTTT. It specifies CASSQRNTEAFF.

This clonotype was counted at least ten times. The chain employs TRBV5-1 and TRBJ1-1; maybe TRBD1 (5 bases). This CDR3 has 17 amino acids. The V gene's germline CDR1 is SGHRS and CDR2 YFSETQ. Trimming removed 4 bases from V and 1 base from J, with 20 bases in between. The CDR3 bases are TGCGCCAGCAGCCCACCTTTGGGGGAGGCAACGAACACTGAAGCTTTCTTT. Protein sequence: CASSPPLGEATNTEAFF.

The rearrangement links TRBV6-5 to TRBJ2-1; TRBD2 matches at 9 bases. The CDR3 has 15 residues. Germline-derived CDR1 and CDR2 are MNHEY and SVGAGI. The J segment lost 6 bases and the V segment lost 4 bases, leaving 7 bases of the junction unmatched. The CDR3 DNA reads as TGTGCCAGCAGTTTCCTAGCGGGATTTGGCAATGAGCAGTTCTTC. It specifies CASSFLAGFGNEQFF.

CDR3 sequence reads: CASRPIAVTSTDTQYF. CDR3 coding DNA: TGTGCCAGCAGGCCTATAGCGGTTACTAGCACAGATACGCAGTATTTT. The chain employs TRBV6-1 and TRBJ2-3; TRBD2 is a possible D gene (6 bases). V shed 6 bases and J shed 0 bases, with 16 bases lying between them. There are 16 residues in the CDR3. Germline CDR1 MNHNS, CDR2 SASEGT.

This clonotype showed up many times. The rearrangement joins TRBV12-3 or TRBV12-4 to TRBJ1-5; no clear D gene. The germline V and J ends were trimmed by 0 bases and 0 bases, with 6 bases remaining between them. CDR3 length: 15 amino acids. In DNA form, the CDR3 reads TGTGCCAGCAGTTTAGCACGCGCTAGCAATCAGCCCCAGCATTTT. It is translated as CASSLARASNQPQHF.

The CDR3: CASSPTGNYEQYF. The CDR3 bases are TGTGCCAGCAGTCCCACAGGGAACTACGAGCAGTACTTC. The J gene is TRBJ2-7, the V gene TRBV12-3 or TRBV12-4, with D perhaps matching TRBD1 (6 bases). V was cut by 5 bases and J by 3 bases, with 11 bases left in between. The CDR3 contains 13 residues.

This chain links TRBV20-1 with TRBJ2-3, with D perhaps matching TRBD1 or TRBD2 (5 bases each). CDR1 and CDR2 from the germline V gene are DFQATT and SNEGSKA (reference sequence). V gave up 6 bases and J gave up 2 bases, with 15 bases separating them. This CDR3 contains 14 residues. As DNA, the CDR3 is TGCAGTGCGCCGGGACGACGGTACACAGATACGCAGTATTTT. Its translation: CSAPGRRYTDTQYF.

This clonotype was observed many times. The genes are TRBV18 and TRBJ2-7; D uncertain. Between the trimmed V and J ends, which lost 3 bases and 7 bases, there was a span of 19 bases. The CDR3 consists of 15 residues. The V gene's germline CDR1 is KGHSH and CDR2 LQKENI. The CDR3 protein is CASSPAPLDLQEQYF. CDR3 nucleotide sequence: TGTGCCAGCTCACCGGCTCCGTTAGACCTTCAGGAGCAGTACTTC.

The chain is built from TRBV30 and TRBJ2-2; a weak D match, TRBD2 (5 bases). Germline CDR1 GTSNPN, CDR2 SVGIG (reference sequence). V lost 2 bases and J lost 1, with 5 bases in between. The CDR3 spans 13 residues. As DNA, the CDR3 is TGTGCCTGGAGTCGGGGGAACACCGGGGAGCTGTTTTTT. As protein: CAWSRGNTGELFF.

In its sample, this clonotype was seen many times. The chain couples TRBV12-3 or TRBV12-4 to TRBJ2-5; no clear D. This CDR3 spans 12 amino acids. V dropped 2 bases and J dropped 3 bases, with 4 bases sitting between them. In nucleotides, the CDR3 is TGTGCCAGCAGTTTAATGGAAGAGACCCAGTACTTC. This gives the protein CASSLMEETQYF.

This clonotype was counted ten times or more. The V call is TRBV7-9, the J call TRBJ2-1; the match to TRBD2 covers 7 bases. The CDR3 extends over 13 amino acids. Germline CDR1 SEHNR, CDR2 FQNEAQ (reference sequence). V gave up 0 bases and J gave up 10 bases; unmatched junction bases: 3. This CDR3 reads CASSLALGGEQFF. Written as DNA, the CDR3 is TGTGCCAGCAGCTTAGCGCTGGGGGGGGAGCAGTTCTTC. The whole variable domain, remainder taken from reference TRBV7-9 and TRBJ2-1, is DTGVSQNPRHKITKRGQNVTFRCDPISEHNRLYWYRQTLGQGPEFLTYFQNEAQLEKSRLLSDRFSAERPKGSFSTLEIQRTEQGDSAMYLCASSLALGGEQFFGPGTRLTVL.